This T cell receptor (beta chain) was sequenced during a study of blood T cells in healthy people across ages (dated by TCRdb to between 2015 and 2017). For context, the study as a whole: In model experiments, roughly one uniquely barcoded TCR beta cDNA molecule per two T cells was captured by template switching. Donors were grouped into four age groups: young (average about 15 years), middle-aged (roughly 40), aged (about 59) and long-lived (less than 85). Two additional independent replicas of 1 million unique cDNA reads from the same blood draw were analyzed for two donors (one aged 18 to 30 and one aged 80 or older). Using deep sequencing normalized with unique cDNA molecular identifiers, the study measured how TCR beta repertoire diversity changes with age. General findings and caveats noted by the study authors: Observed TCR beta diversity per million T cells fell roughly linearly with age, and a significant reduction was already apparent by age roughly 41. The CMV infection status of donors was not known, potentially confounding age-related changes in expanded clonotypes. Because profiling used bulk unsorted PBMCs, naive and antigen-experienced compartments could not be compared conclusively. Compared with the aged group, the long-lived group had more naive CD4+ T cells, fewer expanded clones and increased TCR diversity, a pattern suggesting age selection. There was a strong correlation between observed TCR beta diversity and the percentage of naive T cells measured by flow cytometry. Total diversity estimates from one million sequenced T cells were considered lower bounds and underestimates.

As for this clonotype: It has no known antigen specificity. Germline is not matched at one junction end, which may reflect a read error.

Systemically healthy Caucasian individuals from Russia, about 38 in total and aged roughly 6 to 95 years, were included as donors. Each donor gave roughly 11 milliliters of peripheral blood, drawn into EDTA-treated Vacutainer tubes. Ficoll-Paque density-gradient centrifugation was used to isolate PBMCs, with at least 7 million per sample. Total RNA, at least 6 micrograms per sample, was extracted from PBMCs with Trizol reagent. For every donor, flow cytometry on a PBMC aliquot measured the percentage of naive CD45RAhigh/CD27high T cells. Receptors were amplified or captured by 5' RACE. The listed sequencing device is Illumina HiSeq 2500. A second roughly 7 to 12 cycle PCR used a sample-barcoded 5' primer and a J-beta primer mix. A template-switch 5' adaptor carrying 12 random nucleotides introduced a unique molecular identifier onto each TCR beta cDNA molecule. Each sample yielded at least 2.5 million CDR3-containing paired-end reads. All of the RNA was converted into first-strand cDNA using the Mint cDNA synthesis kit, with a TRBC-specific oligonucleotide serving as the primer. All cDNA was treated with uracil-DNA glycosylase and then went through a first 18-cycle PCR with the universal primers M1SS and BC2_uni_R. Under the source paper's analysis protocol: Each sample was normalized by randomly selecting 1 million high-quality reads, each carrying a distinct molecular identifier. Instead of being binned into consensus sequences, reads that shared molecular identifiers were thrown out. CDR3 identification, clonotype clustering and error correction used MiTCR with a Q25 quality threshold and the strictest error-elimination algorithm. Lower-bound total TCR beta diversity was estimated with a nonparametric unseen species model using Euler transformation. Using fastp trimming at Q25 and MiXCR clonotype assembly, TCRdb reanalyzed the public sequencing data and kept in-frame beta chains. Entries that share a CDR3 protein sequence are merged under the most common genes and DNA. These V and J calls are TCRdb output, not the study's own analysis. The sample has fewer than 1,200,000 distinct CDR3 sequences on record, roughly a quarter of them singletons. 0.75% of the sample is taken by the ten largest.

Based on the germline V gene (reference sequence), the CDR1 and CDR2 sequences are SEHNR and FQNEAQ. The CDR3 starts with the cysteine, ends with the phenylalanine, and has 13 residues. Only the CDR3 portion is preserved as DNA: 39 bases, with reading frame beginning at the first base. These data also formed part of another study, on T cells of mothers and their children. That second report states: Donors were nine systemically healthy Caucasian individuals: three mothers and their six children. cDNA synthesis used all of the extracted RNA, with roughly 1.6 ug of RNA in each 15 ul reaction. In the second PCR, sample barcodes and 2-4 random nucleotides were introduced via the M1S primer. Over 8.5 million TCR beta CDR3 reads were obtained for each mother, and some 3 million reads were obtained for each child. TCR recombination output is similarly shaped by thymic selection in related and unrelated pairs, with a minor effect exerted by inherited differences. Normalized repertoire overlap in related mother-child pairs was always slightly higher than in unrelated mother-child pairs, but the difference was never significant. No persistent microchimeric T cell clones were found, with a detection sensitivity of approximately 100 clones per million clonotypes. The study used deep NGS to compare TCR beta repertoires of mothers and children, seeking features distinguishing related mother-child pairs from unrelated individuals. On average, the children were around 11 +/- 4 years old, while the mothers were approximately 40 +/- 4 years old. After adapters were ligated using NEBNext reagents, the libraries underwent 100+100 nt paired-end sequencing on an Illumina HiSeq 2000. Mother and child libraries were prepared a month apart and sequenced in separate runs to prevent cross-contamination. Each donor had between roughly 450,000 and 2,100,000 distinct TCR beta clonotypes identified. Naive TCR beta clonotypes were estimated from low-frequency clonotypes matched to each donor's FACS-determined naive share, without sorting.

The chain links TRBV7-9 with TRBJ1-1; the D gene cannot be named for sure. Specimen: blood. The sequence came from a girl aged 2 to 9 in good health. CDR3 loop: CSSSLEFGIEAFF. The bases are TGTTCCAGCAGCTTAGAATTCGGTATTGAAGCTTTCTTT.